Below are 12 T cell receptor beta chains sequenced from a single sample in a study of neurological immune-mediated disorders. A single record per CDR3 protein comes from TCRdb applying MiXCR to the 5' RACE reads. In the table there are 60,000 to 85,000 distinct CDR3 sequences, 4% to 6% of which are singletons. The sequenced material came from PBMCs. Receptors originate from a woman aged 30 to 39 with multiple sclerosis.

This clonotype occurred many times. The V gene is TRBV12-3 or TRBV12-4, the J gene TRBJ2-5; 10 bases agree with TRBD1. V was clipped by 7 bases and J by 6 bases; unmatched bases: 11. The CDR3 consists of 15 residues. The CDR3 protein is CASTFRDRGVKTQYF. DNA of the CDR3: TGTGCCAGCACCTTCAGGGACAGGGGAGTGAAGACCCAGTACTTC.

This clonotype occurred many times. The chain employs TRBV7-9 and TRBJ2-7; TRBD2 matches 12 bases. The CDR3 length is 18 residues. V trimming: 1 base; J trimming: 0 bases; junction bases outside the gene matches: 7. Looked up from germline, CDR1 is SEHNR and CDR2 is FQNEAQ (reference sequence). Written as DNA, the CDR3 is TGTGCCAGCAGCTTAGTTGCTAGCGGGAGGGCGAGCTCCTACGAGCAGTACTTC. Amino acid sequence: CASSLVASGRASSYEQYF. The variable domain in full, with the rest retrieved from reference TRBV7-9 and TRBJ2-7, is DTGVSQNPRHKITKRGQNVTFRCDPISEHNRLYWYRQTLGQGPEFLTYFQNEAQLEKSRLLSDRFSAERPKGSFSTLEIQRTEQGDSAMYLCASSLVASGRASSYEQYFGPGTRLTVT.

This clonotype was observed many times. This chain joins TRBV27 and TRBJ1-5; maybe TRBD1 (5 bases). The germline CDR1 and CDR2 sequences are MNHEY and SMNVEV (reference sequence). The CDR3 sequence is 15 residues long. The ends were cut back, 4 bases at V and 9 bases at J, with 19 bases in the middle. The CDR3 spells CASSYNPRVGGPQHF. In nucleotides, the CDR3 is TGTGCCAGCAGTTACAACCCCAGGGTCGGGGGGCCCCAGCATTTT.

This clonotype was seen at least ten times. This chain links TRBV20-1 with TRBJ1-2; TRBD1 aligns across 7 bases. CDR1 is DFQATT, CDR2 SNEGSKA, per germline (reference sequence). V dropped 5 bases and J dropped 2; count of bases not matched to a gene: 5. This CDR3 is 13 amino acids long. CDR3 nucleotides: TGCAGTGCTTCGACAGGGATGAACTATGGCTACACCTTC. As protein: CSASTGMNYGYTF.

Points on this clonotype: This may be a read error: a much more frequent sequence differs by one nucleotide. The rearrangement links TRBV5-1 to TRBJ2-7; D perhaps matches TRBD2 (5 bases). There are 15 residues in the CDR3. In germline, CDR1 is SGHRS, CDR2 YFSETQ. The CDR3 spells CVSSRFSANSYEQYF. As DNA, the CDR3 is TGCGTCAGCAGCAGATTTAGCGCAAATTCCTACGAGCAGTACTTC. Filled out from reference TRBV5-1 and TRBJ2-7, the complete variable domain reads KAGVTQTPRYLIKTRGQQVTLSCSPISGHRSVSWYQQTPGQGLQFLFEYFSETQRNKGNFPGRFSGRQFSNSRSEMNVSTLELGDSALYLCVSSRFSANSYEQYFGPGTRLTVT.

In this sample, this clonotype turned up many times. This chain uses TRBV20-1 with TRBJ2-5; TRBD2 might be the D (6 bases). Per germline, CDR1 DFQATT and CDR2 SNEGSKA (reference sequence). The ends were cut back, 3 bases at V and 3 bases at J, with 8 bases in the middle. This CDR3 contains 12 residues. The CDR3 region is CSASVAEETQYF. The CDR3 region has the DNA TGCAGTGCTAGCGTAGCGGAAGAGACCCAGTACTTC.

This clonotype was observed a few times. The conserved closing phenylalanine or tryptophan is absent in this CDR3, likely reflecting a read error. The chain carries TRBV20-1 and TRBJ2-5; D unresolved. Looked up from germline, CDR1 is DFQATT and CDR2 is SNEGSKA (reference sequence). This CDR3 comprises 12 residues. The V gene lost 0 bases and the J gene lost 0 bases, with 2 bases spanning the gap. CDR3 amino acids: CSARENQETQYN. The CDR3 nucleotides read TGCAGTGCTAGAGAAAACCAAGAGACCCAGTACAAC.

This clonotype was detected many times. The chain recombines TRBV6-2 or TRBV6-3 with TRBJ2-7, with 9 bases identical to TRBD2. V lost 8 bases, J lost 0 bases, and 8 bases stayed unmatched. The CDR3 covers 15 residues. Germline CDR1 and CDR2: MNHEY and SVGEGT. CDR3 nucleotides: TGTGCCAGCGCGAAAAGCGGGGGGATCTCCTACGAGCAGTACGTC. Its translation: CASAKSGGISYEQYV.

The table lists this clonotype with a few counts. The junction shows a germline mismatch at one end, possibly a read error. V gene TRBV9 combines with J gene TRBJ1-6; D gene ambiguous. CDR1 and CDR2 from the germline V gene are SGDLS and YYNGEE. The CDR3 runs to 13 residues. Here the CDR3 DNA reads TGTGCCAGCAGCGCCATTCCGCGTTCAACCCTCAACTTT. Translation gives CASSAIPRSTLNF.

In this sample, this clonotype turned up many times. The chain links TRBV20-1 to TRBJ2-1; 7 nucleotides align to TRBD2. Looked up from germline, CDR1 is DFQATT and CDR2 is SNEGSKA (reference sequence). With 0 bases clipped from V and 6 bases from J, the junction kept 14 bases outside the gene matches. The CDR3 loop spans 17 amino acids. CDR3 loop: CSARDPQRGARANEQFF. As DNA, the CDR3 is TGCAGTGCTAGAGATCCCCAGCGGGGTGCTCGAGCCAATGAGCAGTTCTTC.

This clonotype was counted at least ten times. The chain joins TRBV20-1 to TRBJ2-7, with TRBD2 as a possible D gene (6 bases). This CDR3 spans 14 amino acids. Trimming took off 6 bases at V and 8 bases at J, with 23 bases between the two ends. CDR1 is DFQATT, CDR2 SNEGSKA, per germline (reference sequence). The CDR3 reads CSASRDWGAEQQYF. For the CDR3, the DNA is TGCAGTGCCAGTAGGGACTGGGGCGCGGAACAGCAGTACTTC.

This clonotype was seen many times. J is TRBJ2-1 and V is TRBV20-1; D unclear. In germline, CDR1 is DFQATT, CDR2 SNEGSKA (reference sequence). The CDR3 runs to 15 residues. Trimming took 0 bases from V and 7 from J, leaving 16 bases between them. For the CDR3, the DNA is TGCAGTGCTAGAGATCTCTTCCAGGAAAAAAATGAGCAGTTCTTC. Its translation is CSARDLFQEKNEQFF.